Detailed here is one T cell receptor beta chain. Antigen unknown. This record comes from a study of lymphopenia after photon versus proton radiotherapy. The CDR3 loop spans 11 amino acids. With 0 bases removed from V and 5 bases from J, the gap between germline ends came to 5 bases. In germline, CDR1 is DFQATT, CDR2 SNEGSKA (reference sequence). Assay: immunoSEQ multiplex PCR; the TCRdb copy retains only in-frame clones and omits some. The repertoire holds around 23,000 clones, with over 80% as singletons. Overall study findings and caveats: Photon-treated patients lost naive T cells and TCR diversity; proton-treated stayed stable. Better survival with proton therapy was suggested as possible, not demonstrated.

This specimen consisted of peripheral blood, obtained from a patient treated with photon-based radiotherapy. The chain carries TRBV20-1 and TRBJ2-7, with unresolved D. The TCR originated in a middle-aged man with gastric cancer. The CDR3 reads CSARDFHEQYF. The CDR3 DNA reads as TGCAGTGCTAGAGACTTTCACGAGCAGTACTTC.